Here is one TCR beta chain with its context. No cognate antigen has been identified for it. No clone much larger than this one lies a single base away; base qualities are absent. Based on the germline V gene, the CDR1 and CDR2 sequences are SGHRS and YFSETQ. Trimming takes 6 bases from V and 5 bases from J, and the germline ends sit 17 bases apart. The CDR3, from cysteine to phenylalanine, totals 14 residues. The read is trimmed to its CDR3 DNA, 42 bases read in frame from base 1. Donors were 39 systemically healthy Caucasian individuals from Russia aged roughly 6 to 90 years. Around 10 milliliters of peripheral blood were collected from each donor into EDTA-treated Vacutainer tubes. Ficoll-Paque density-gradient centrifugation was used to isolate PBMCs, with at least 6.5 million obtained per sample. Trizol reagent was used to extract total RNA from the PBMCs, yielding at least 6 micrograms per sample. For every donor, flow cytometry on a PBMC aliquot measured the percentage of naive CD45RAhigh/CD27high T cells.

These data belong to a study of blood T cells in healthy people across ages (dated by TCRdb to about 2015). Some background on the complete study: In model experiments, roughly one uniquely barcoded TCR beta cDNA molecule per two T cells was captured by template switching. To avoid experimental bias, donors of different ages were distributed randomly across sequencing lanes. Two additional independent replicas of 1 million unique cDNA reads from the same blood draw were analyzed for two donors (one aged 18 to 29 and one aged 80 or older). To track age-related changes in TCR beta repertoire diversity, the study relied on deep sequencing normalized with unique cDNA molecular identifiers. Four age groups were formed from the donors: young (average approximately 15 years), middle-aged (around 39), aged (approximately 60) and long-lived (more than 75).

Study-level results and caveats: Observed TCR beta diversity correlated strongly with the percentage of naive T cells measured by flow cytometry. Because the CMV infection status of the donors was unknown, age-related changes in expanded clonotypes may potentially have been confounded. Compared with the aged group, the long-lived group had more naive CD4+ T cells, fewer expanded clones and increased TCR diversity, a pattern suggesting age selection. Since profiling was done on bulk unsorted PBMCs, naive and antigen-experienced compartments could not be conclusively compared. Total diversity estimates from one million sequenced T cells were considered lower bounds and underestimates. As age increased, observed TCR beta diversity per million T cells dropped in a roughly linear way, and a significant reduction was already evident by age 40.

The library was made by 5' RACE. The sample was run on an Illumina HiSeq 2500. A second PCR of roughly 6 to 11 cycles was performed with a sample-barcoded 5' primer and a J-beta primer mix. A unique molecular identifier was introduced onto each TCR beta cDNA molecule by a template-switch 5' adaptor carrying 12 random nucleotides. At least 2.5 million CDR3-containing paired-end reads were obtained from each sample. First-strand cDNA synthesis was performed from all RNA using the Mint cDNA synthesis kit, with priming by a TRBC-specific oligonucleotide. After uracil-DNA glycosylase treatment, a first 18-cycle PCR used universal primers M1SS and BC2_uni_R on all cDNA. The source study handled its data this way. For normalization, 1 million high-quality reads were randomly selected from each sample, with every read carrying a distinct molecular identifier. Instead of being binned into consensus sequences, reads that shared molecular identifiers were thrown out. MiTCR, set to a Q25 quality threshold and the strictest error-elimination algorithm, was used for CDR3 identification, clonotype clustering and error correction. A nonparametric unseen species model with Euler transformation was used to estimate a lower bound on total TCR beta diversity. The raw public data were reprocessed by TCRdb itself: fastp quality trimming at Q25, MiXCR clonotype calling, in-frame beta chains only. Each CDR3 protein appears once, grouped with its most common genes and DNA. TCRdb's processing, not the authors' own work, is the source of the V and J calls. This sample is represented by roughly 680,000 distinct CDR3 sequences; more than 40% of them were singletons. Around 32% of the sample rests with the top ten.

The chain is assembled from TRBV5-1 and TRBJ2-5, and TRBD2 may be the D gene, going by 6 matching bases. Sequenced: blood. The sequence was collected from a woman in her fifties or sixties in good health. The DNA sequence is TGCGCCAGCACGGGACTCCCCCCGACGGAGACCCAGTACTTC. Translated, it reads CASTGLPPTETQYF.